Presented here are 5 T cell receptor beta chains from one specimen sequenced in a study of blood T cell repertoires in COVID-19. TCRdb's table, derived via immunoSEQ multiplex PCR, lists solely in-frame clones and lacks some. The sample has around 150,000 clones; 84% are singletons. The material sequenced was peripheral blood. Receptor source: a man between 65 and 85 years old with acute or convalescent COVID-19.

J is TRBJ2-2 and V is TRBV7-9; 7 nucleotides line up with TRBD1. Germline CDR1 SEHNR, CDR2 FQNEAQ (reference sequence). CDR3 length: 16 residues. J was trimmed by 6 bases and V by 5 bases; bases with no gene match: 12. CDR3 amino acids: CASSARQGVGAGELFF. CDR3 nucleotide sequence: TGTGCCAGCAGCGCCCGACAGGGCGTGGGCGCCGGGGAGCTGTTTTTT.

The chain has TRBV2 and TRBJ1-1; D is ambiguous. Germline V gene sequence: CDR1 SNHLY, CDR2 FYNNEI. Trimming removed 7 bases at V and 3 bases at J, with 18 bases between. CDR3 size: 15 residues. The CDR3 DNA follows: TGTGCCAGCATTTATCAAGTGGGGAGGGACACTGAAGCTTTCTTT. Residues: CASIYQVGRDTEAFF.

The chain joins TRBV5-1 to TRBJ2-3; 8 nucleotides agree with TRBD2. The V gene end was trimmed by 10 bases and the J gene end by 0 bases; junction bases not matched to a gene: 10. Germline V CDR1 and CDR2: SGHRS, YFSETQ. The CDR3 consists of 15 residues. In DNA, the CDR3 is TGCGCCCCCAGCCGGGGGGGGGCGAGCACAGATACGCAGTATTTT. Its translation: CAPSRGGASTDTQYF.

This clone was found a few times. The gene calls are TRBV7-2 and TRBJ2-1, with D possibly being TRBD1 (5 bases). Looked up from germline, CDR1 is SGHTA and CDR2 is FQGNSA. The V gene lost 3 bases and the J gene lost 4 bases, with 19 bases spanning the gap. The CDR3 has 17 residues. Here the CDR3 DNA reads TGTGCCAGCAGCTTCCCTTCGGCAGGGTATCAGTACAATGAGCAGTTCTTC. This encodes CASSFPSAGYQYNEQFF.

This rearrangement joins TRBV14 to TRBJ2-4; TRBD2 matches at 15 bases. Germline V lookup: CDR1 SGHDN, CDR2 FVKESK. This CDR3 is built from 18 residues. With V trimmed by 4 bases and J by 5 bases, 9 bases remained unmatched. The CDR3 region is CASSPRTSGRALENIQYF. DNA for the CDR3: TGTGCCAGCAGCCCCCGGACTAGCGGGAGGGCCCTCGAAAACATTCAGTACTTC.